What follows describes a single T cell receptor beta chain. Its antigen remains unidentified. TCRdb reprocessed the reads via MiXCR and lists one record per CDR3 protein. The data show 15,000 or so distinct CDR3 sequences, 28% seen once. This record comes from a study of liver allograft versus peripheral blood T cells. The overall study: Blood and transplanted-liver T cell receptor repertoires from recipients were compared. Findings of the study overall: Reports indicated that T cell receptor repertoires inside liver allografts differed from those in peripheral blood.

V was pared by 2 bases and J by 1 base, with 9 bases between. Germline loops: CDR1 SGHAT, CDR2 FQNNGV. This CDR3 has 15 residues. This TCR came from a human patient who had a liver transplant. The T cells may partly be graft donor cells. V is TRBV11-2 and J is TRBJ2-1; D remains ambiguous. The CDR3 sequence: CASSLLGYSYNEQFF. The CDR3 DNA follows: TGTGCCAGCAGCTTATTAGGGTATTCCTACAATGAGCAGTTCTTC.